This T cell receptor beta chain originates from a study of blood T cell repertoires in COVID-19. About the research overall: Acute and convalescent COVID-19 samples came from the United States, Italy and Spain. T cells, B-cell-depleted T cells, or PBMCs provided the cDNA or gDNA that served as material.

The length of the CDR3 is 12 residues. The germline V and J ends were trimmed by 3 bases and 6 bases, with 9 bases remaining between them. Germline CDR1 DFQATT, CDR2 SNEGSKA (reference sequence). This clone is a singleton in its sample. What the recovered Cohort 3 donors had was two negative PCRs, clearance, or symptom resolution. In the authors' workflow: Estimation of nucleated cell counts was performed using reference gene primer amplification. This table comes from immunoSEQ multiplex PCR, and its TCRdb copy is limited to in-frame clones, with some not included. V and J calls and clone size are as listed in that table; D and trimming were resolved from the DNA. The sample shows some 100,000 clones, 80% to 90% of them seen only once.

This chain joins TRBV20-1 and TRBJ2-1; a possible D gene is TRBD2 (5 bases). This TCR came from a woman between 45 and 60 years old who had recovered from COVID-19. Material: PBMCs or T cells enriched from blood (not recorded which). Here the CDR3 reads CSASGESNEQFF. The CDR3 DNA reads TGCAGTGCTAGTGGGGAGAGCAATGAGCAGTTCTTC.